One T cell receptor (beta chain) is described in this entry. This record comes from a study of T-cell reconstitution after alpha-beta-depleted transplantation in children. The CDR3 loop spans 12 amino acids. The germline V gene encodes CDR1 SEHNR and CDR2 FQNEAQ (reference sequence). V was clipped by 1 base and J by 10 bases; unmatched bases: 3. Unique molecular identifiers were incorporated when the TCRbeta library was constructed. In TCRdb, the PCR reads were re-called with MiXCR into one record per CDR3 protein. The sample records about 600,000 distinct CDR3 sequences, 23% being singletons. Sample: PBMCs, mostly from graft donor cells, taken 360 days after TCRalphabeta/CD19-depleted stem cell transplant. The chain uses TRBV7-9 and TRBJ1-1; 7 nucleotides align to TRBD1. The receptor's source is a boy younger than two who had a stem cell transplant for acute myeloid leukemia, so the T cells may come from the graft donor. CDR3 amino acids: CASSLGNRGAFF. The CDR3 DNA reads as TGTGCCAGCAGCTTAGGAAACAGGGGAGCTTTCTTT.